The following is a T cell receptor (beta chain) sequence with its context. Every donor, a Caucasian adult, lived in Nashville, Tennessee. V gave up 4 bases and J gave up 10 bases, with 14 bases separating them. This CDR3 spans 13 amino acids. In germline, CDR1 is SGHDT, CDR2 YYEEEE. This entry belongs to a study of shared clonotypes between healthy human individuals. Sequenced by immunoSEQ multiplex PCR; TCRdb stores in-frame clones only, minus some. The sample lists around 510,000 clones; around 96% were seen once. This clonotype was obtained from a woman aged 25 to 39 in good health. The material sequenced was naive CD4+ T cells sorted from blood. As to subset: CD45RA+ positively selected. The chain employs TRBV5-6 and TRBJ1-4; D perhaps matches TRBD1 (5 bases). In DNA, the CDR3 is TGTGCCAGCAGCCGAAAAGGTGGGGCAAAACTGTTTTTT. Residues: CASSRKGGAKLFF.